This entry is about one T cell receptor (beta chain). This specimen belongs to a study of technical replicates of blood from a few donors. V was pared by 5 bases and J by 0 bases, with 13 bases between. This CDR3 region has 15 residues. From germline, CDR1 is SGHTA and CDR2 FQGTGA. Produced via immunoSEQ multiplex PCR; TCRdb's table is partial and in-frame only. The repertoire holds approximately 81,000 clones, with about 81% as singletons. This chain uses TRBV7-3 with TRBJ1-1; possible D gene TRBD1, 5 bases. This TCR was recovered from a human donor in good health. Some clones in this sample may be carry-over from other donors' samples. Sequences were obtained from PBMCs. This CDR3 reads CASSPDRGMNTEAFF. The CDR3 region has the DNA TGTGCCAGCAGCCCTGATAGGGGCATGAACACTGAAGCTTTCTTT. The whole variable domain, filled in from reference TRBV7-3 and TRBJ1-1, reads GAGVSQTPSNKVTEKGKYVELRCDPISGHTALYWYRQSLGQGPEFLIYFQGTGAADDSGLPNDRFFAVRPEGSVSTLKIQRTERGDSAVYLCASSPDRGMNTEAFFGQGTRLTVV.